This T cell receptor beta chain is from a study of blood T cells in healthy people across ages. Study-level points and caveats: Roughly linearly, TCR beta diversity per million T cells fell as age increased.

The authors ran a second PCR of roughly 7 to 11 cycles using a sample-barcoded 5' primer and a J-beta primer mix. Tagging of each cDNA molecule was performed by a template-switch adaptor with 12 random nucleotides. TCRdb called the 5' RACE reads again in MiXCR, with one record for every CDR3 protein. The sample records 2 million or so distinct CDR3 sequences, about 50% being singletons. Germline CDR1 reads SEHNR; CDR2 reads FQNEAQ (reference sequence). The V gene end was trimmed by 5 bases and the J gene end by 2 bases; junction bases not matched to a gene: 4. This CDR3 region has 15 residues. With respect to this clonotype: Antigen: not known.

The sequenced material came from blood. This sequence originates from a woman aged 40 to 55 in good health. J is TRBJ2-3 and V is TRBV7-9; 10 bases line up with TRBD2. CDR3 region: CASSTSGEPTDTQYF. CDR3 nucleotides: TGTGCCAGCAGCACTAGCGGGGAGCCCACAGATACGCAGTATTTT.